This TCR beta chain was documented in a study of tumor-infiltrating lymphocytes in primary liver carcinoma. Study-level background: Samples had roughly 3.5 to 8 million productive TCRbeta reads, comparable between tissue types. Findings of the study overall: The study found a significantly higher top-250-clone fraction in tumors than in blood (p = 0.039).

This clonotype was recorded many times. As yet, its antigen is unknown. Unsorted whole blood yielded blood RNA, and germline DNA was extracted as well. Donors were untreated and chronically infected with HBV. Trimming at V came to 3 bases and at J to 3 bases, leaving 4 bases not matched to a gene. Germline loops: CDR1 SGHNT, CDR2 YYREEE (reference sequence). The CDR3 length is 15 residues. Total RNA amounting to roughly 0.5 ug was the source from which TCR beta cDNA was made with a constant-region primer. Three-round nested multiplex PCR performed with slightly modified ARM-PCR produced the TCR beta libraries. A C-beta reverse primer was combined with TRBV1-TRBV30 forward primers in the first two PCR rounds, and each round had 10 cycles. MiXCR, applied by TCRdb to the multiplex PCR reads, yields one record per CDR3 protein. The sample consists of 250,000 to 400,000 distinct CDR3 sequences, about 60% of them appearing once.

The specimen sequenced was peripheral blood. The chain uses TRBV5-4 and TRBJ2-7; 12 nucleotides match TRBD2. This clonotype was obtained from a man between 40 and 49 years old with primary liver carcinoma and hepatitis B virus infection. Here the CDR3 DNA reads TGTGCCAGCAGCTCCCGGACTAGCGGGAACTACGAGCAGTACTTC. Encoded protein: CASSSRTSGNYEQYF.